These 10 T cell receptor beta chains were all obtained from the same sample, sequenced in a study of blood T cells in healthy people across ages (dated by TCRdb to 2014 to 2015). The library was built by means of 5' RACE. TCRdb names Illumina HiSeq 2500 as the instrument used. A second 7 to 11 cycle PCR used a sample-barcoded 5' primer and a J-beta primer mix. TCRdb passed the public sequencing reads through fastp at Q25 and MiXCR, retaining productive beta sequences. Rows merge per CDR3 protein into single entries with the most common DNA and genes. This sample lists about 1.4 million distinct CDR3 sequences; almost 60% were detected once. The top ten hold under 8.5% of the sample. Sequencing input: blood. The receptors originated from a man in his late teens or twenties in good health.

V is TRBV29-1 and J is TRBJ1-2; a weak D match, TRBD1 (6 bases). Germline V CDR1 and CDR2: SQVTM, ANQGSEA. The CDR3 runs to 12 residues. The V gene lost 7 bases and the J gene lost 1 base, with 10 bases spanning the gap. The CDR3 spells CSGDISNYGYTF. The CDR3 DNA reads as TGCAGCGGGGACATAAGTAACTATGGCTACACCTTC.

This clonotype showed up just a few times. This chain uses TRBV20-1 with TRBJ2-7; TRBD1 matches 7 bases. This CDR3 region has 13 residues. The V gene end was trimmed by 3 bases and the J gene end by 3 bases; junction bases not matched to a gene: 5. Looked up from germline, CDR1 is DFQATT and CDR2 is SNEGSKA (reference sequence). The CDR3 sequence is CSARGQSDYEQYF. The CDR3 region has the DNA TGCAGTGCTAGGGGACAGAGTGACTACGAGCAGTACTTC.

The chain recombines TRBV9 with TRBJ2-3; maybe TRBD2 (6 bases). The CDR3 runs to 15 residues. Germline V CDR1 and CDR2: SGDLS, YYNGEE. V was cut by 0 bases and J by 2 bases, with 10 bases left in between. The CDR3 nucleotides are TGTGCCAGCAGCGTAGTCACGGGAGCCACAGATACGCAGTATTTT. Encoded protein: CASSVVTGATDTQYF.

The V gene is TRBV6-5, the J gene TRBJ2-7; 7 positions agree with TRBD2. The J call is uncertain, as TRBJ2-5 better fits the DNA end. The CDR3 is 15 residues long. Germline-derived CDR1 and CDR2 are MNHEY and SVGAGI. CDR3 amino acids: CASSPSGGISETQYF. CDR3 sequence (DNA): TGTGCCAGCAGTCCCTCGGGGGGTATCAGTGAGACCCAGTACTTC.

The rearrangement joins TRBV5-6 to TRBJ1-2; TRBD1 matches 9 bases. The germline CDR1 and CDR2 sequences are SGHDT and YYEEEE. CDR3 length equals 12 residues. This CDR3 is CAGGTGPYGYTF. The CDR3 DNA follows: TGTGCAGGCGGGACAGGGCCTTATGGCTACACCTTC. Complete variable domain (other parts from reference TRBV5-6 and TRBJ1-2): DAGVTQSPTHLIKTRGQQVTLRCSPKSGHDTVSWYQQALGQGPQFIFQYYEEEERQRGNFPDRFSGHQFPNYSSELNVNALLLGDSALYLCAGGTGPYGYTFGSGTRLTVV.

This clonotype came up once. The genes are TRBV10-2 and TRBJ2-7, with D unresolved. Trimming pared 10 bases from V and 1 base from J, leaving 11 bases between. Germline CDR1 is WSHSY and CDR2 is SAAADI. CDR3 length: 12 residues. The CDR3 nucleotides are TGCGCCACCGTTACGGGTTCCTACGAGCAGTACTTC. It yields the protein CATVTGSYEQYF.

V is TRBV6-1 and J is TRBJ1-2; D is perhaps TRBD1 (5 bases). This CDR3 region has 14 residues. In germline, CDR1 is MNHNS, CDR2 SASEGT. V lost 2 bases and J 3 bases, leaving 10 bases between the germline ends. The CDR3 nucleotides are TGTGCCAGCAGTGAACGGGGGGTTGACTATGGCTACACCTTC. It translates to CASSERGVDYGYTF.

The rearrangement joins TRBV7-8 to TRBJ2-7; possibly TRBD2 for D (5 bases). TRBJ2-5 matches the DNA end more closely, so the J call is doubtful. The germline V gene has CDR1 SGHVS and CDR2 FQNEAQ. CDR3 length: 15 residues. CDR3 in amino acids: CASSLGPRGQETQYF. Written as DNA, the CDR3 is TGTGCCAGCAGCTTAGGTCCTAGAGGGCAGGAGACCCAGTACTTC.

The rearrangement links TRBV24-1 to TRBJ2-1; 7 nucleotides agree with TRBD1. With V trimmed by 9 bases and J by 3 bases, 10 bases remained unmatched. This CDR3 is 15 amino acids long. The germline gives CDR1 KGHDR, CDR2 SFDVKD. This CDR3 reads CATGSTGVSYNEQFF. CDR3 nucleotides: TGTGCCACCGGGAGTACAGGGGTCAGCTACAATGAGCAGTTCTTC.

CDR3 nucleotides: TGTGCCATCAGTGAGTTTGAGCGAGGTGGCGGGGAGCTGTTTTTT. Protein: CAISEFERGGGELFF. The V and J genes are TRBV10-3 and TRBJ2-2; D is uncertain. V lost 1 base, J lost 7 bases, and 13 bases lay in between. The CDR3 totals 15 residues. CDR1 and CDR2 (germline): ENHRY, SYGVKD.